This entry concerns a single T cell receptor beta chain. The target of this receptor is not known. No much larger clone is present one base from it, and per-base qualities are unavailable. In the prospective study, participants were roughly 18 to 95 years old, resided in about 25 geographic areas of the United States, and were enrolled through a virtual design. In the prospective study, participants were assigned to cohorts based on the clinical history participants reported in a screening survey and a study questionnaire. ImmuneRACE Cohort 3 recovered participants were defined by two consecutive negative NP/OP PCR tests, healthcare professional clearance, or symptom resolution. Mobile phlebotomists in the prospective study collected whole blood, serum and a nasopharyngeal or oropharyngeal swab from every participant. Over a 2-month period, participants in the prospective study had the option of providing additional blood draws and questionnaires. Blood samples from the prospective study were shipped frozen or at room temperature prior to DNA extraction.

The immunoSEQ Assay, a bias-controlled multiplex PCR, was used to amplify TCRbeta CDR3 regions from genomic DNA. In the original analysis: Nucleated cell counts per sample were estimated from amplification of reference gene primers within the assay. Sequence reads were collapsed and filtered to measure the absolute abundance of every unique TCRbeta CDR3 rearrangement. For each sample, productive Simpson clonality was calculated by taking the square root of Simpson's diversity index across productive rearrangements. TCRdb's version of the immuneACCESS table is confined to in-frame rearrangements and falls short of the full clone set. An unresolved V gene accounts for under half of the shortfall where checked; the remainder is of unknown origin. The V and J calls and clone size were taken over from that table, and D and trimming were inferred from the DNA. Counted in this sample were roughly 200,000 clones; more than 80% of them appeared once. Approximately 6.2% of the sample is taken by the ten largest.

This entry belongs to a study of blood T cell repertoires in COVID-19 (dated by TCRdb to the early 2020s). Turning to the overall study: Samples from collaborators originated in the United States, Italy and Spain and spanned both the acute and convalescent phases of COVID-19. The material from the prospective study consisted of cDNA or gDNA derived from T cells, B-cell-depleted T cells, or PBMCs. Deeply sampled blood TCRbeta repertoires from subjects exposed to, actively infected with, or recovered from COVID-19 were included in the dataset. A freely available public database, intended as a resource for researchers studying the immune response to SARS-CoV-2, is where the repertoires were released. The samples were drawn from two sources: the first 160 participants of the ongoing ImmuneRACE study, and approximately 1,300 subjects contributed by 6 global collaborators. A de-identified subject ID, COVID-19 status, age in years and sex were almost always included in the sample metadata. HLA class I and class II types, where available, came from metadata supplied by the sample provider rather than from assay-based typing.

Overall study outcomes, separate from this receptor: How much clinical and demographic metadata was included differed by source and by participant, and the metadata was provided uncurated.

Measured from the cysteine to the phenylalanine, the CDR3 is 13 residues long. The retained sequence is limited to the CDR3, 39 bases, with the frame set at the first base. V drops 4 bases and J drops 4 bases, leaving 9 bases in between. The germline V gene encodes CDR1 WNHNN and CDR2 SYGVQD (reference sequence). The sequenced sample was PBMCs or T cells enriched from blood (not recorded which). This receptor was taken from a man aged 35 to 55 who had recovered from COVID-19. The chain couples TRBV10-1 to TRBJ2-3; there is no confident call for the D gene. The nucleotide sequence reads as follows: TGCGCCAGCAGTGCCCAGGTGGCAGATACGCAGTATTTT. Its protein product is CASSAQVADTQYF.